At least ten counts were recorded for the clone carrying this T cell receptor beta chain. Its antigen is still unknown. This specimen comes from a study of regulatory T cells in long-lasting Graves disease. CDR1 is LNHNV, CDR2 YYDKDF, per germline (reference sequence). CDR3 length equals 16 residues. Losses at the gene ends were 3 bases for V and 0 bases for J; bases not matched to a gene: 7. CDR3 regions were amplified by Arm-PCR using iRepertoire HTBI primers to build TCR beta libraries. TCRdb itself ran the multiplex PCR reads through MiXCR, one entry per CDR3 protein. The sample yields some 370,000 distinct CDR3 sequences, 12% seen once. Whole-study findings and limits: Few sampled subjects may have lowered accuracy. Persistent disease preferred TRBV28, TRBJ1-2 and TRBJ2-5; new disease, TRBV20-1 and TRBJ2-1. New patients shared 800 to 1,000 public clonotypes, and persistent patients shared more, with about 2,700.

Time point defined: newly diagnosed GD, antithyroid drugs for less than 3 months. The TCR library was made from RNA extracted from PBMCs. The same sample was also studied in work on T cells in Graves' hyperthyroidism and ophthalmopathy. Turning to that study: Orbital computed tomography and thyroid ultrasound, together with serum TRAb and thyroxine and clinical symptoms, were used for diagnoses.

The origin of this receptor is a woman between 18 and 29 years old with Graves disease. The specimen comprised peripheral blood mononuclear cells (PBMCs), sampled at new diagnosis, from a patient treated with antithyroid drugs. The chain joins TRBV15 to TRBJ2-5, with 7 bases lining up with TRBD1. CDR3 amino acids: CATSRLDRTYQETQYF. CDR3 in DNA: TGTGCCACCAGCAGGTTGGACAGGACGTACCAAGAGACCCAGTACTTC. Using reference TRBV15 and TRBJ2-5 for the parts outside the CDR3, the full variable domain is DAMVIQNPRYQVTQFGKPVTLSCSQTLNHNVMYWYQQKSSQAPKLLFHYYDKDFNNEADTPDNFQSRRPNTSFCFLDIRSPGLGDTAMYLCATSRLDRTYQETQYFGPGTRLLVL.